The TCR beta chain under discussion was sequenced for a study of blood T cell repertoires in COVID-19. Study context: T cells, B-cell-depleted T cells, or PBMCs supplied cDNA or gDNA.

Assay: immunoSEQ multiplex PCR; the TCRdb copy retains only in-frame clones and omits some. The table includes about 61,000 clones, more than 70% detected once. From germline, CDR1 is WSHSY and CDR2 SAAADI. The CDR3 consists of 13 residues. V was trimmed by 8 bases and J by 7 bases, leaving 18 bases between them. The chain recombines TRBV10-2 with TRBJ2-7; D is perhaps TRBD2 (6 bases). The specimen was peripheral blood. The clonotype originates from a man aged 60 to 75 with acute or convalescent COVID-19. The CDR3 DNA is TGCGCCAGCCGGGAGACTGACCCCTCGGAGCAGTACTTC. This translates into CASRETDPSEQYF.